The 10 T cell receptor beta chains below all came from one sample that was sequenced in a study of T-cell reconstitution after alpha-beta-depleted transplantation in children. A library of TCRbeta sequences, prepared with unique molecular identifiers, was generated. TCRdb independently ran MiXCR on the PCR reads; one entry per CDR3 protein. Here the sample spans about a million distinct CDR3 sequences, under 30% being singletons. The starting material was PBMCs, mostly from graft donor cells, obtained 360 days after TCRalphabeta/CD19-depleted stem cell transplant. These receptors came from a boy in the first two years of life who had a stem cell transplant for SCID, so the T cells may come from the graft donor.

DNA of the CDR3: TGTGCCTGGAGCCACGGCCTGGGAGAGACCCAGTACTTC. It codes for CAWSHGLGETQYF. This chain joins TRBV30 and TRBJ2-5; D is unresolved. The CDR3 has 13 residues. With 3 bases removed from V and 4 bases from J, the gap between germline ends came to 12 bases. Germline assignment: CDR1 GTSNPN and CDR2 SVGIG (reference sequence).

The rearrangement links TRBV7-2 to TRBJ2-7; TRBD1 matches at 7 bases. The CDR3 is 15 residues long. Germline V gene sequence: CDR1 SGHTA, CDR2 FQGNSA. The V segment lost 5 bases and the J segment 2 bases; nucleotides outside the gene matches: 9. Here the CDR3 reads CASSPYRGFPYEQYF. CDR3 in DNA: TGTGCCAGCAGCCCGTACAGGGGATTCCCCTACGAGCAGTACTTC.

This clonotype was detected a few times. The chain has TRBV6-1 and TRBJ2-5; 13 bases are a match to TRBD2. The J segment lost 7 bases and the V segment lost 8 bases, leaving 16 bases of the junction unmatched. Germline loops: CDR1 MNHNS, CDR2 SASEGT. CDR3 length: 17 amino acids. The CDR3 loop reads CASRRPTGLAGEGTQYF. CDR3 in DNA: TGTGCCAGCCGACGGCCGACCGGACTAGCGGGGGAAGGGACCCAGTACTTC.

V usage is TRBV7-9 and J usage is TRBJ2-5, with D possibly matching TRBD1 (6 bases). CDR1 and CDR2 from the germline V gene are SEHNR and FQNEAQ (reference sequence). CDR3 length equals 17 residues. V was trimmed by 2 bases and J by 4 bases, leaving 20 bases between them. The CDR3 DNA sequence: TGTGCCAGCAGCTTATTTCGCCATGGACAGTTGGGAGAGACCCAGTACTTC. Its protein product is CASSLFRHGQLGETQYF.

This clonotype has only a few counts. This rearrangement joins TRBV10-2 to TRBJ1-3, with D perhaps TRBD1 (6 bases). The ends were cut back, 6 bases at V and 4 bases at J, with 19 bases in the middle. The CDR3 covers 16 residues. The germline CDR1 and CDR2 sequences are WSHSY and SAAADI. CDR3 in DNA: TGCGCCAGCAGCGGTGGGGGCCGGGACACGGGAAACACCATATATTTT. Its protein product is CASSGGGRDTGNTIYF.

This sequence joins TRBV27 and TRBJ2-7, with D maybe TRBD1 (5 bases). V shed 6 bases and J shed 2 bases, with 8 bases lying between them. Per germline, CDR1 MNHEY and CDR2 SMNVEV (reference sequence). CDR3 size: 12 residues. The CDR3 protein is CASRAGPYEQYF. CDR3 DNA: TGTGCCAGCAGGGCAGGGCCCTACGAGCAGTACTTC.

As to this clonotype: Germline and junction disagree at one end, which may indicate a read error. This CDR3 is CSVLGTHGTRYF. The CDR3 region has the DNA TGCAGCGTCCTAGGGACTCACGGGACCCGGTACTTC. The rearrangement joins TRBV29-1 to TRBJ2-5; maybe TRBD2 (6 bases). The CDR3 consists of 12 residues. Germline CDR1 and CDR2: SQVTM and ANQGSEA. The full variable domain, rest sourced from reference TRBV29-1 and TRBJ2-5, is SAVISQKPSRDICQRGTSLTIQCQVDSQVTMMFWYRQQPGQSLTLIATANQGSEATYESGFVIDKFPISRPNLTFSTLTVSNMSPEDSSIYLCSVLGTHGTRYFGPGTRLLVL.

The rearrangement uses TRBV5-1 and TRBJ1-4; D is undetermined. The length of the CDR3 is 15 residues. V lost 1 base and J lost 2, with 9 bases in between. Germline V CDR1 and CDR2: SGHRS, YFSETQ. The CDR3 loop reads CASSLFGSTNEKLFF. The CDR3 DNA sequence: TGCGCCAGCAGCTTGTTCGGATCCACTAATGAAAAACTGTTTTTT.

This clonotype was seen a handful of times. V is TRBV5-1 and J is TRBJ2-1; 7 positions match TRBD2. This CDR3 is built from 16 residues. CDR1 SGHRS and CDR2 YFSETQ come from the germline V gene. Germline trimming cut 3 bases from V and 3 bases from J; bases unmatched to any gene: 9. The CDR3: CASSSRAGKSYNEQFF. The CDR3 DNA reads TGCGCCAGCAGCTCCCGAGCGGGGAAGAGCTACAATGAGCAGTTCTTC.

The V and J genes are TRBV12-3 or TRBV12-4 and TRBJ1-4, with TRBD1 matching 10 bases. The CDR3 is made up of 18 amino acids. The V segment lost 4 bases and the J segment 4 bases; nucleotides outside the gene matches: 12. CDR3 coding DNA: TGTGCCAGCAGTTCTTCCCCCGGGGGACAGGGGTATAATGAAAAACTGTTTTTT. The encoded protein is CASSSSPGGQGYNEKLFF.